This T cell receptor beta chain stems from a study of vaccination effects on CD4 cells after COVID-19. Findings and caveats of the study: In convalescents, post-vaccine spike-reactive clones were mainly new clones induced by vaccination.

Profiling relied on immunoSEQ multiplex PCR, and the TCRdb table lists in-frame clones only, not all of them. The sample shows around 53,000 clones, under 80% of them seen only once. Sequencing followed a ViraFEST assay step that expanded antigen-specific CD4+ T cells with viral peptide pools. Subsequent to roughly 9 days of culture, CD4+ T cells were isolated. This person's SARS-CoV-2 infection, confirmed by PCR, occurred between March and December 2020. The germline gives CDR1 SEHNR, CDR2 FQNEAQ (reference sequence). CDR3 length: 15 residues. Trimming took off 1 base at V and 9 bases at J, with 16 bases between the two ends. Details on this clone: The antigen remains unidentified.

This TCR came from a human donor who had a prior SARS-CoV-2 infection. V usage is TRBV7-9 and J usage is TRBJ2-1; tentatively, D is TRBD1 (6 bases). The source was CD4+ T cells from PBMCs cultured with HIV peptides, collected before COVID-19 vaccination. As for subset: HIV-1 Nef peptide pool negative control/reference culture. CDR3 region: CASSLDRVMITEQFF. The CDR3 nucleotides read TGTGCCAGCAGCTTAGACAGGGTAATGATCACTGAGCAGTTCTTC.